This entry lists 8 T cell receptor beta chains sequenced from one sample in a study of T cell responses to AZD1222 COVID-19 vaccine (dated by TCRdb to the early 2020s). The library was built by means of the immunoSEQ multiplex PCR assay. TCRdb carries this immuneACCESS record with in-frame sequences only. Its versions omit some clonotypes, under half of them owing to an unresolved V gene in the studies checked, with the rest unexplained. The sample table contains some 130,000 clones; only one count was recorded for roughly nine tenths of them. Roughly 2.4% of the sample belongs to the ten largest clones. The time point label on this specimen signifies: baseline before first vaccination. The material sequenced was peripheral blood, taken on day 0 of AZD1222 vaccination. Receptor source: an adult in good health.

The chain is built from TRBV18 and TRBJ1-1, with D possibly being TRBD1 (6 bases). Trimming left V 0 bases short and J 5 bases short, with 10 bases between. This CDR3 spans 14 amino acids. Germline CDR1 reads KGHSH; CDR2 reads LQKENI. The CDR3 DNA sequence: TGTGCCAGCTCACCACCCCAGGGGACGACTGAAGCTTTCTTT. Protein sequence: CASSPPQGTTEAFF.

V and J are TRBV3-1 (or the pseudogene TRBV3-2) and TRBJ2-7, with 16 bases fitting TRBD2. Germline CDR1 is LGHDT and CDR2 is YNNKEL (reference sequence). This CDR3 comprises 17 residues. Trimming cost V 3 bases and J 5 bases; bases outside gene matches: 7. CDR3 protein: CASSQGLAGGPLDEQYF. CDR3 nucleotide sequence: TGTGCCAGCAGCCAGGGACTAGCGGGAGGGCCTTTAGACGAGCAGTACTTC.

The CDR3 region has the DNA TGTGCCAGCAGTTTATCGATCTTCCCCGGGAGCTCCTACAATGAGCAGTTCTTC. It yields the protein CASSLSIFPGSSYNEQFF. The chain is built from TRBV27 and TRBJ2-1, with a tentative D call TRBD2 (6 bases). From germline, CDR1 is MNHEY and CDR2 SMNVEV (reference sequence). Trimming took 0 bases from V and 0 from J, leaving 15 bases between them. The CDR3 extends over 18 amino acids.

Only a few counts were recorded for this clone. The CDR3 reads CASGWSGQGRFAEAFF. The CDR3 nucleotides are TGTGCTAGTGGTTGGTCCGGACAGGGGAGGTTCGCTGAAGCTTTCTTT. The rearrangement joins TRBV12-5 to TRBJ1-1, with 9 bases that match TRBD1. J was trimmed by 6 bases and V by 4 bases; bases with no gene match: 12. Germline-derived CDR1 and CDR2 are LGHNT and FRNRAP. This CDR3 comprises 16 residues. Full variable domain (missing parts from reference TRBV12-5 and TRBJ1-1): DARVTQTPRHKVTEMGQEVTMRCQPILGHNTVFWYRQTMMQGLELLAYFRNRAPLDDSGMPKDRFSAEMPDATLATLKIQPSEPRDSAVYFCASGWSGQGRFAEAFFGQGTRLTVV.

The gene calls are TRBV21-1 and TRBJ2-3; TRBD1 was called by the table and not checked on the DNA. TRBV21-1 is described as a pseudogene. The CDR3 is made up of 13 amino acids. CDR3 loop: CASSLLGQGTQYF. The CDR3 DNA is TGTGCCAGCAGCTTGCTGGGACAGGGGACGCAGTATTTT.

The chain is built from TRBV28 and TRBJ2-7, with 9 bases lining up with TRBD1. J gave up 1 base and V 2 bases, and 6 bases lay outside the gene matches. Germline V gene lookup returns CDR1 MDHEN and CDR2 SYDVKM. This CDR3 comprises 16 residues. The CDR3 nucleotides are TGTGCCAGCAGTTTACTGGGACAGGGAGGGTCCTACGAGCAGTACTTC. Its translation: CASSLLGQGGSYEQYF.

The chain uses TRBV11-2 and TRBJ2-1; 10 bases are a match to TRBD2. V lost 5 bases and J lost 3; bases outside the gene matches: 4. The CDR3 runs 15 residues. From germline, CDR1 is SGHAT and CDR2 FQNNGV. In DNA, the CDR3 is TGTGCCAGCAGCCCATGGACTAGCGGCTACAATGAGCAGTTCTTC. It yields the protein CASSPWTSGYNEQFF.

The CDR3 bases are TGTGCCAGCAGTGAGATAGCGGGAGTGTGGAATGAGCAGTTCTTC. Translating gives CASSEIAGVWNEQFF. The V call is TRBV6-1, the J call TRBJ2-1; the match to TRBD2 covers 9 bases. Trimming at V came to 3 bases and at J to 7 bases, leaving 7 bases not matched to a gene. This CDR3 spans 15 amino acids. Germline-derived CDR1 and CDR2 are MNHNS and SASEGT.